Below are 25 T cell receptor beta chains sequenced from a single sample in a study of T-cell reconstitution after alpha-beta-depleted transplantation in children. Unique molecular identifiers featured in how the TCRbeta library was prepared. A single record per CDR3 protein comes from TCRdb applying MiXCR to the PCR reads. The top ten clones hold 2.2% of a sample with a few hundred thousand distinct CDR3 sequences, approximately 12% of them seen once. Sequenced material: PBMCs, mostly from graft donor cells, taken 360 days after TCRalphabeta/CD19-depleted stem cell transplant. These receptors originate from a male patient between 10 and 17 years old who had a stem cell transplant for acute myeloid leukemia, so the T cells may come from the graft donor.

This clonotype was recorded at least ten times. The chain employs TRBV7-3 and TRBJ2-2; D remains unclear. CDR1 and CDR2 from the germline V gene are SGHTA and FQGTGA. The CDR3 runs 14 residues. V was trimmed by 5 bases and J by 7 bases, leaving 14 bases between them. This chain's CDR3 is CASSPHPIFGELFF. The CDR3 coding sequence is TGTGCCAGCAGCCCCCACCCGATATTCGGGGAGCTGTTTTTT.

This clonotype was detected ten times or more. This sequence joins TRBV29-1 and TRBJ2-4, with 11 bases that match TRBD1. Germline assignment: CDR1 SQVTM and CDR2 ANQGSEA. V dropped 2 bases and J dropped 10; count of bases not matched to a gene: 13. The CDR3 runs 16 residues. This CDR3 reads CSVELISGGQGEIQYF. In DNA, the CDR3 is TGCAGCGTTGAACTAATTTCCGGGGGACAGGGGGAAATTCAGTACTTC.

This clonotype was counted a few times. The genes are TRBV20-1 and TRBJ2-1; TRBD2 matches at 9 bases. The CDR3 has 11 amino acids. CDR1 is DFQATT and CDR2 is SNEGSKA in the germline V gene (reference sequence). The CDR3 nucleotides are TGCGGACGGACTAGCGCGGGTGAGCAGTTCTTC. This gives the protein CGRTSAGEQFF.

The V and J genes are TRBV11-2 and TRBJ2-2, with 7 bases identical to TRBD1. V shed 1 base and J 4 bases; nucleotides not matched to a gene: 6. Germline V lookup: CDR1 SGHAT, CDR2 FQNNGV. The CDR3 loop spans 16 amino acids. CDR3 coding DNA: TGTGCCAGCAGCTTAGGACAGGGAGTCGGCACCGGGGAGCTGTTTTTT. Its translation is CASSLGQGVGTGELFF.

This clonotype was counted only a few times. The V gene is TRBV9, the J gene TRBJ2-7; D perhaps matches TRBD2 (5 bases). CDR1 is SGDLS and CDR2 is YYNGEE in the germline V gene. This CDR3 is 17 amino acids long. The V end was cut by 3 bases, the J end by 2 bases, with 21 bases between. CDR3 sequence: CASSGGPWELSTYEQYF. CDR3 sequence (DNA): TGTGCCAGCAGCGGCGGGCCTTGGGAGCTATCTACCTACGAGCAGTACTTC.

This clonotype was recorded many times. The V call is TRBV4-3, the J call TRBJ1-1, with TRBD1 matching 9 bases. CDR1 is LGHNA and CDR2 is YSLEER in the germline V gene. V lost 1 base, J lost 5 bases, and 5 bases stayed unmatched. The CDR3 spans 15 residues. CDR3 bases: TGCGCCAGCAGCCAAGTTTGGACAGGGGTAACTGAAGCTTTCTTT. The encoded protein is CASSQVWTGVTEAFF.

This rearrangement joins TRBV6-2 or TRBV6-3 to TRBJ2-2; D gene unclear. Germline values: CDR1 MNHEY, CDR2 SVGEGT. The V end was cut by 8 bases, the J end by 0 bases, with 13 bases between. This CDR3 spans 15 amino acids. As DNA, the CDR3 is TGTGCCAGCTCGTACAGCGCCGCGAACACCGGGGAGCTGTTTTTT. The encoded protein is CASSYSAANTGELFF.

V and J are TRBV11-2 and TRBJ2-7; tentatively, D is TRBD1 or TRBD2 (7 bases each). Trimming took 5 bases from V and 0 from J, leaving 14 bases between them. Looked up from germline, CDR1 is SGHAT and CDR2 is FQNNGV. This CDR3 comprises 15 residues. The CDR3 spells CASSQIRGGSYEQYF. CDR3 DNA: TGTGCCAGCAGCCAGATCAGGGGGGGCTCCTACGAGCAGTACTTC.

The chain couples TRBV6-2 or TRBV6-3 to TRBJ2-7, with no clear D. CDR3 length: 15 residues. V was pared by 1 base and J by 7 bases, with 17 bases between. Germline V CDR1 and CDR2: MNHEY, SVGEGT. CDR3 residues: CASSYFGILQVEQYF. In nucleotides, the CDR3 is TGTGCCAGCAGTTACTTTGGGATTCTTCAGGTGGAGCAGTACTTC.

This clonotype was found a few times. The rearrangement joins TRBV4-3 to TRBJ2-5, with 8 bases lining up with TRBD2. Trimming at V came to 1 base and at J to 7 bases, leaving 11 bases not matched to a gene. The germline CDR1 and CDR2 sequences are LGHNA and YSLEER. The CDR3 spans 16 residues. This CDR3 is CASSQALPGLDGTQYF. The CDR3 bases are TGCGCCAGCAGCCAAGCCCTGCCGGGACTAGACGGGACCCAGTACTTC.

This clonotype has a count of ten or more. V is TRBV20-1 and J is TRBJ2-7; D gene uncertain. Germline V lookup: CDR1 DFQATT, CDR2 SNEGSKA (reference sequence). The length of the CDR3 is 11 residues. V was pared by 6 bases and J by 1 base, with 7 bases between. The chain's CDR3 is CSAPWSYEQYF. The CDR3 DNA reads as TGCAGTGCCCCGTGGTCCTACGAGCAGTACTTC.

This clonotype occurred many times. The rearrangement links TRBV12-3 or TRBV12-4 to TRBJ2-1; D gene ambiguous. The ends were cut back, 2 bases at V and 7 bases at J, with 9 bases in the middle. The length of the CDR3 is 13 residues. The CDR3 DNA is TGTGCCAGCAGTTTAATTAGAAGGAATGAGCAGTTCTTC. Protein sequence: CASSLIRRNEQFF.

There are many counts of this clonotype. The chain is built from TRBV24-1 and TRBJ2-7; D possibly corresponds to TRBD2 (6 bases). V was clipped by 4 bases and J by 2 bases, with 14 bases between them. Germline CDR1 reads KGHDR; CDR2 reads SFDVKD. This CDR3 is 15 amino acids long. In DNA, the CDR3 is TGTGCCACCAGTGAGGCGGGCCCGGGGGCCTACGAGCAGTACTTC. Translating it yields CATSEAGPGAYEQYF.

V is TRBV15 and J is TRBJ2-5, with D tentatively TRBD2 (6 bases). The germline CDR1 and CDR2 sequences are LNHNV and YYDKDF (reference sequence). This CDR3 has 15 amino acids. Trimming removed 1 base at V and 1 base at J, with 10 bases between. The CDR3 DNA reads TGTGCCACCAGCAGAGTAGTGGAGGGCCAAGAGACCCAGTACTTC. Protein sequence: CATSRVVEGQETQYF.

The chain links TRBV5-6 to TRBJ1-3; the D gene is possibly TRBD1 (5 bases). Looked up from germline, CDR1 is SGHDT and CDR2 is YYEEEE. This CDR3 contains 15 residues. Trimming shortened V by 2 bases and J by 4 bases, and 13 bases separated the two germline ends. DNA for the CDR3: TGTGCCAGCAGCTTTCGGTTGGGACCCGGAAACACCATATATTTT. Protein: CASSFRLGPGNTIYF. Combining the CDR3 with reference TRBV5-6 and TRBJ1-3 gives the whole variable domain DAGVTQSPTHLIKTRGQQVTLRCSPKSGHDTVSWYQQALGQGPQFIFQYYEEEERQRGNFPDRFSGHQFPNYSSELNVNALLLGDSALYLCASSFRLGPGNTIYFGEGSWLTVV.

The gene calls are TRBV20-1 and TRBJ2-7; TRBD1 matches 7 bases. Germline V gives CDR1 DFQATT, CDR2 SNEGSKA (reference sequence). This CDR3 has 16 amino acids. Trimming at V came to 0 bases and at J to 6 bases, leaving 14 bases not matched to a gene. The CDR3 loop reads CSARDTPTGTFSEQYF. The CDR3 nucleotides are TGCAGTGCTAGAGATACCCCGACAGGGACCTTCTCCGAGCAGTACTTC.

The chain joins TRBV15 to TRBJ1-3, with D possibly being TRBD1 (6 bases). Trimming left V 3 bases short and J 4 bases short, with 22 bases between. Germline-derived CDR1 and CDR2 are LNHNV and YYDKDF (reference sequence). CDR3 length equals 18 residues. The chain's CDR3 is CATSRTGTPQVLGNTIYF. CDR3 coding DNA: TGTGCCACCAGCAGGACCGGGACACCGCAGGTCTTAGGAAACACCATATATTTT.

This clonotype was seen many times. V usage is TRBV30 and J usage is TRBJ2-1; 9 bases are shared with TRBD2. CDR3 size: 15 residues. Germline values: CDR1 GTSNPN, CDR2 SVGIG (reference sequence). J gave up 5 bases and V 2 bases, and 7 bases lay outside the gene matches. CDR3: CAWSYGGRAHNEQFF. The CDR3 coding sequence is TGTGCCTGGAGTTATGGCGGGAGGGCCCACAATGAGCAGTTCTTC.

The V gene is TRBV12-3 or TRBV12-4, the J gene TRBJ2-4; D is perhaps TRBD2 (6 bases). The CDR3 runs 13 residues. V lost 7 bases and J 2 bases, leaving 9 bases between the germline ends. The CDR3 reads CASNGGTKNIQYF. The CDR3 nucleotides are TGTGCCAGCAACGGGGGTACCAAAAACATTCAGTACTTC.

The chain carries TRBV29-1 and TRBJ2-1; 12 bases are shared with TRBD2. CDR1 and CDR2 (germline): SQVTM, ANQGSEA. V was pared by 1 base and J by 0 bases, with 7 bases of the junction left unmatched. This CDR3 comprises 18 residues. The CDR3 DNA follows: TGCAGCGTTGAAGTACGGACTAGCGGGATCAGCTCCTACAATGAGCAGTTCTTC. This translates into CSVEVRTSGISSYNEQFF.

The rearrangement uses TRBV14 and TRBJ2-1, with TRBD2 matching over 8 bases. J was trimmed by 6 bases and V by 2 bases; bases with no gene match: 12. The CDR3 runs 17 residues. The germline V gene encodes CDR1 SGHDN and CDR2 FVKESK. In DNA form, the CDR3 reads TGTGCCAGCAGCCAATTCGAGATCGGGAGGGCGGTCAATGAGCAGTTCTTC. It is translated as CASSQFEIGRAVNEQFF.

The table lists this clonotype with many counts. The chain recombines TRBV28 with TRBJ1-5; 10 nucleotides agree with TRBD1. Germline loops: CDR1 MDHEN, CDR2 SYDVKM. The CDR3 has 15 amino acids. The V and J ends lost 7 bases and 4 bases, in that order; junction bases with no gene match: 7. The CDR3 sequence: CASNGQGGYNQPQHF. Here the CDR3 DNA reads TGTGCCAGCAACGGACAGGGGGGTTATAATCAGCCCCAGCATTTT.

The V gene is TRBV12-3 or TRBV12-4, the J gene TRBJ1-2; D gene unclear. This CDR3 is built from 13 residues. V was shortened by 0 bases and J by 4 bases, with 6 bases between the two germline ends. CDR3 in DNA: TGTGCCAGCAGTTTAGCGGATCTCTATGGCTACACCTTC. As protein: CASSLADLYGYTF.

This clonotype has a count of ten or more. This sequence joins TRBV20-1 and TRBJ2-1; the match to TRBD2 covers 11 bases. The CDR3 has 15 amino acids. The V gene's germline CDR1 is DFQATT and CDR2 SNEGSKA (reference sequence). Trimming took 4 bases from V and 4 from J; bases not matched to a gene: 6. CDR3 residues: CSATLRLAGYNEQFF. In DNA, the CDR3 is TGCAGTGCTACCCTCCGACTAGCGGGATACAATGAGCAGTTCTTC.

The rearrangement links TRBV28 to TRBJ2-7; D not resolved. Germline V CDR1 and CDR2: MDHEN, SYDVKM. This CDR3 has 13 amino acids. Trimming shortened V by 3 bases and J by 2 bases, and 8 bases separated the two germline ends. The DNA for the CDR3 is TGTGCCAGCAGTTTTCCCCCGACCTACGAGCAGTACTTC. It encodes CASSFPPTYEQYF. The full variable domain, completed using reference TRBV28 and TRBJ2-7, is DVKVTQSSRYLVKRTGEKVFLECVQDMDHENMFWYRQDPGLGLRLIYFSYDVKMKEKGDIPEGYSVSREKKERFSLILESASTNQTSMYLCASSFPPTYEQYFGPGTRLTVT.